A selection of T cell receptor beta chains follows, all from one sample in a study of human T cells and chemical hapten exposure. TCRdb used MiXCR to reprocess the RACE reads, holding one entry per CDR3 protein. Of a few hundred thousand distinct CDR3 sequences in the sample, approximately 5% were seen once. The sequencing here drew on whole blood, taken in connection with sensitization to the hapten diphenylcyclopropenone (DPC). These TCRs come from a woman aged 18-29 years with alopecia areata. Some clones in this sample may be carry-over from other donors' samples. Each CDR3 is given with its conserved first and last residue. The D gene is left open where the match is weak. Only some rows state a clone size, as once, few, many or a class for expanded clones.

V gene,clone size,J gene,D gene,CDR3 protein,CDR3 DNA
TRBV20-1,few,TRBJ2-5,.,CSASPPTQETQYF,TGCAGTGCTAGCCCTCCGACGCAAGAGACCCAGTACTTC
TRBV6-2/TRBV6-3,.,TRBJ2-1,.,CATHRTNSYNEQFF,TGTGCCACTCACCGGACTAATAGCTACAATGAGCAGTTCTTC
TRBV20-1,.,TRBJ1-1,TRBD1,CSAPDRGTEAFF,TGCAGTGCCCCGGACAGGGGGACTGAAGCTTTCTTT
TRBV14,many,TRBJ2-1,.,CASSQVSSYNEQFF,TGTGCCAGCAGCCAGGTGAGCTCCTACAATGAGCAGTTCTTC
TRBV12-5,.,TRBJ2-3,.,CASGWGSDTQYF,TGTGCTAGTGGTTGGGGGTCAGATACGCAGTATTTT
TRBV20-1,many,TRBJ2-5,TRBD2,CSARVGEGQETQYF,TGCAGTGCTAGAGTAGGGGAGGGCCAAGAGACCCAGTACTTC
TRBV2,many,TRBJ2-3,.,CASREDSYTQYF,TGTGCCAGCAGAGAAGACAGTTATACGCAGTATTTT
TRBV6-7,.,TRBJ2-1,.,CASRPTLGTKVKYNEQFF,TGTGCCAGCAGACCGACGCTGGGTACAAAGGTAAAATACAATGAGCAGTTCTTC
TRBV2,many,TRBJ1-5,.,CASSPQRGDQPQHF,TGTGCCAGCAGTCCACAGCGGGGAGATCAGCCCCAGCATTTT
TRBV7-6,many,TRBJ1-1,TRBD1,CASSLQGGETEAFF,TGTGCCAGCAGCTTACAGGGGGGAGAAACTGAAGCTTTCTTT
TRBV20-1,.,TRBJ2-3,TRBD2,CSAREASGGIDTQYF,TGCAGTGCTAGAGAAGCTAGCGGGGGAATAGATACGCAGTATTTT
TRBV5-4,once,TRBJ1-3,.,CASSFESEGNTIYF,TGTGCCAGCAGCTTTGAGTCGGAGGGAAACACCATATATTTT
TRBV9,.,TRBJ1-6,.,CASSVDWGSPLHF,TGTGCCAGCAGCGTCGATTGGGGTTCACCCCTCCACTTT
TRBV3-1,.,TRBJ2-7,TRBD2,CASSQASGGAYEQYF,TGTGCCAGCAGCCAAGCTAGCGGGGGGGCCTACGAGCAGTACTTC
TRBV27,many,TRBJ1-6,.,CASSLSSGSNSPLHF,TGTGCCAGCAGTTTATCATCAGGGTCTAATTCACCCCTCCACTTT
TRBV6-1,.,TRBJ1-2,TRBD1,CASRNSGTGKGYTF,TGTGCCAGCAGGAATTCCGGGACAGGGAAGGGCTACACCTTC
TRBV18,many,TRBJ2-6,.,CASSPMGSGANVLTF,TGTGCCAGCTCACCCATGGGATCTGGGGCCAACGTCCTGACTTTC
TRBV3-1,many,TRBJ2-7,.,CASRGTESSYEQYF,TGTGCCAGCAGGGGGACGGAGAGCTCCTACGAGCAGTACTTC
TRBV3-1,.,TRBJ1-1,.,CASSHAYPGWTSRNTEAFF,TGTGCCAGCAGCCACGCCTACCCAGGGTGGACAAGTCGGAACACTGAAGCTTTCTTT
TRBV6-6,many,TRBJ2-5,TRBD1,CASSYRDRQETQYF,TGTGCCAGCAGTTACCGGGACAGGCAAGAGACCCAGTACTTC
TRBV4-3,.,TRBJ1-1,.,CASSQVYSSDTEAFF,TGCGCCAGCAGCCAAGTTTATTCGAGCGACACTGAAGCTTTCTTT
TRBV11-2,.,TRBJ1-4,TRBD1,CASSLEAGTGAEKLFF,TGTGCCAGCAGCTTAGAGGCGGGGACAGGGGCCGAAAAACTGTTTTTT
TRBV12-3/TRBV12-4,many,TRBJ1-3,.,CASRGGGNSGNTIYF,TGTGCCAGCAGGGGGGGCGGGAACTCTGGAAACACCATATATTTT
TRBV5-1,few,TRBJ1-6,.,CASSHGQQNSPLHF,TGCGCCAGCAGCCACGGACAGCAAAATTCACCCCTCCACTTT
TRBV6-6,few,TRBJ1-5,.,CASSYSLWQPQHF,TGTGCCAGCAGTTACTCTCTTTGGCAGCCCCAGCATTTT
TRBV5-1,.,TRBJ1-1,TRBD1,CASSSQGAEVAFF,TGCGCCAGCAGCTCACAGGGGGCGGAGGTGGCTTTCTTT
TRBV20-1,few,TRBJ1-3,.,CSARDRGGNTIYF,TGCAGTGCTAGAGACAGGGGAGGAAACACCATATATTTT
TRBV5-6,many,TRBJ2-3,.,CASSFHGGRDTQYF,TGTGCCAGCAGCTTTCATGGGGGCCGGGATACGCAGTATTTT
TRBV2,.,TRBJ1-1,.,CASTGPEKRNTEAFF,TGTGCCAGCACCGGACCAGAAAAAAGGAATACTGAAGCTTTCTTT